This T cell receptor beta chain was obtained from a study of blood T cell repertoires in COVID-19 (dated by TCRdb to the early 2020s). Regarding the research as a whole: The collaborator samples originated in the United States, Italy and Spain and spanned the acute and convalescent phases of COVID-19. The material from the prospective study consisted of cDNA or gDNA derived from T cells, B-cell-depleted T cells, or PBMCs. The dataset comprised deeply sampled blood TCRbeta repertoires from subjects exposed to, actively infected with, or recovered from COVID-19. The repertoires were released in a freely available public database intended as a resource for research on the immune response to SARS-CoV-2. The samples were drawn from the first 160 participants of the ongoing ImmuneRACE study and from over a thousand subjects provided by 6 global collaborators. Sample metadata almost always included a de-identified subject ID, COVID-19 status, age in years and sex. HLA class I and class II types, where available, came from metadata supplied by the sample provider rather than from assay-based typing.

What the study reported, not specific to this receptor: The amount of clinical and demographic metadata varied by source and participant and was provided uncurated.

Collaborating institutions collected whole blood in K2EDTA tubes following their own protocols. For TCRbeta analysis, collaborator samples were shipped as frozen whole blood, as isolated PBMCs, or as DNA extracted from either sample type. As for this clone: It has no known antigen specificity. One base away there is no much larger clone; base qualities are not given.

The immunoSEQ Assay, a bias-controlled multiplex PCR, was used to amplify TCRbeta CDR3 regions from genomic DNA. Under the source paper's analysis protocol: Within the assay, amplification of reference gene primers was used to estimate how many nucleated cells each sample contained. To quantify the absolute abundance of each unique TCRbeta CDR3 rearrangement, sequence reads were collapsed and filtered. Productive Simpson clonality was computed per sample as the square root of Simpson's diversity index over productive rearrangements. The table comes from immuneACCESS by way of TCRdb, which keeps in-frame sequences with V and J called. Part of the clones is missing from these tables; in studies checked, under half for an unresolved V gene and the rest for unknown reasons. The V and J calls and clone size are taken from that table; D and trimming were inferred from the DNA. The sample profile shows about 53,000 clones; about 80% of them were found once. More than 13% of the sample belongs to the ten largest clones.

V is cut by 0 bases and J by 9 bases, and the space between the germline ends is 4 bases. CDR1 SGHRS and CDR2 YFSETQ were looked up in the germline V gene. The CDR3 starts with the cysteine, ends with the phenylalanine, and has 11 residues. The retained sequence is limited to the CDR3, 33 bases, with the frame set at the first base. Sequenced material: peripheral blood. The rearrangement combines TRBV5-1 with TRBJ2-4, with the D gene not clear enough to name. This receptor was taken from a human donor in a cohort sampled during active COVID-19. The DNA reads TGCGCCAGCAGCTTGGACGGCATTCAGTACTTC. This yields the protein CASSLDGIQYF.